This passage covers 25 T cell receptor beta chains from one sample sequenced in a study of shared clonotypes between healthy human individuals. Profiled with immunoSEQ multiplex PCR; TCRdb holds only in-frame clones, not every one. The table lists 2 million to 2.5 million clones, roughly 95% of them singletons, with less than 0.15% in the top ten. Source material: naive CD4+ T cells sorted from blood. Subset meaning: CD45RA+ positively selected. These receptors came from a man aged 18 to 30 in good health.

As for this clone: At the DNA level, this CDR3 is encoded by other sequences in the same sample as well. The chain recombines TRBV9 with TRBJ2-7; a possible D gene is TRBD2 (5 bases). V dropped 4 bases and J dropped 3 bases, with 11 bases sitting between them. This CDR3 is built from 13 residues. Germline CDR1 is SGDLS and CDR2 is YYNGEE. CDR3 amino acids: CASSPLGSYEQYF. DNA for the CDR3: TGTGCCAGCAGCCCCCTTGGGAGCTACGAGCAGTACTTC.

This clone is a singleton in its sample. V is TRBV5-1 and J is TRBJ1-2; TRBD1 might be the D (6 bases). CDR3 length: 17 residues. Germline-derived CDR1 and CDR2 are SGHRS and YFSETQ. V was cut by 3 bases and J by 0 bases, with 18 bases left in between. CDR3 nucleotide sequence: TGCGCCAGCAGCTCCGCGGGACAAATAATTTCTAACTATGGCTACACCTTC. Protein: CASSSAGQIISNYGYTF. The full variable domain, with the rest looked up from reference TRBV5-1 and TRBJ1-2, is KAGVTQTPRYLIKTRGQQVTLSCSPISGHRSVSWYQQTPGQGLQFLFEYFSETQRNKGNFPGRFSGRQFSNSRSEMNVSTLELGDSALYLCASSSAGQIISNYGYTFGSGTRLTVV.

The rearrangement uses TRBV9 and TRBJ2-5; TRBD1 agrees at 11 bases. The V and J ends lost 4 bases and 9 bases, in that order; junction bases with no gene match: 14. The CDR3 loop spans 16 amino acids. Germline CDR1 and CDR2: SGDLS and YYNGEE. In DNA, the CDR3 is TGTGCCAGCAGCCCCAGGATAGGACAGGGGGCTGGGGCCCAGTACTTC. Translated: CASSPRIGQGAGAQYF.

Remarks on this clone: The same CDR3 arises from other DNA sequences in this sample as well. This chain connects TRBV5-1 to TRBJ2-5, with D possibly being TRBD1 (6 bases). V was cut by 4 bases and J by 4 bases, with 14 bases left in between. The germline V gene encodes CDR1 SGHRS and CDR2 YFSETQ. The CDR3 contains 14 residues. The CDR3: CASSSGRGGETQYF. CDR3 in DNA: TGCGCCAGCAGCAGCGGTCGAGGGGGAGAGACCCAGTACTTC.

This clone appeared a single time. V is TRBV6-5 and J is TRBJ2-7, with a tentative D call TRBD1 (6 bases). In germline, CDR1 is MNHEY, CDR2 SVGAGI. V was pared by 7 bases and J by 2 bases, with 15 bases between. The CDR3 sequence is 14 residues long. This CDR3 reads CASTYSAGAYEQYF. CDR3 DNA: TGTGCCAGCACCTACTCGGCAGGGGCCTACGAGCAGTACTTC.

V is TRBV6-5 and J is TRBJ2-5, with 8 bases lining up with TRBD2. The junction had 7 bases not matched to a gene; V was cut back by 4 bases and J by 3 bases. In germline, CDR1 is MNHEY, CDR2 SVGAGI. This CDR3 is 15 amino acids long. CDR3: CASSSFREGKETQYF. CDR3 bases: TGTGCCAGCAGTTCTTTCCGGGAGGGCAAAGAGACCCAGTACTTC.

This clone appeared a single time. Other DNA sequences in this specimen translate into the identical CDR3. The V gene is TRBV2, the J gene TRBJ2-3; TRBD1 is a possible D gene (5 bases). V shed 4 bases and J shed 4 bases, with 9 bases lying between them. Germline-derived CDR1 and CDR2 are SNHLY and FYNNEI. The CDR3 is 13 amino acids. CDR3 in amino acids: CASSGQGPDTQYF. The CDR3 nucleotides are TGTGCCAGCAGTGGCCAGGGCCCAGATACGCAGTATTTT.

This clone was detected only once. The chain employs TRBV2 and TRBJ2-3; tentative D call: TRBD1 (6 bases). V lost 1 base and J lost 7, with 9 bases in between. This CDR3 has 13 amino acids. Germline values: CDR1 SNHLY, CDR2 FYNNEI. CDR3 region: CASSEGGPNTQYF. In nucleotides, the CDR3 is TGTGCCAGCAGTGAAGGGGGGCCAAATACGCAGTATTTT.

The chain combines TRBV30 with TRBJ2-7, with D perhaps assigned TRBD1 or TRBD2 (5 bases each). V was shortened by 2 bases and J by 2 bases, with 13 bases between the two germline ends. This CDR3 has 14 amino acids. CDR1 GTSNPN and CDR2 SVGIG come from the germline V gene (reference sequence). CDR3 coding DNA: TGTGCCTGGAGTCCCCCGGGACGGACCTACGAGCAGTACTTC. Translated: CAWSPPGRTYEQYF. The variable domain in full, with the rest retrieved from reference TRBV30 and TRBJ2-7, is SQTIHQWPATLVQPVGSPLSLECTVEGTSNPNLYWYRQAAGRGLQLLFYSVGIGQISSEVPQNLSASRPQDRQFILSSKKLLLSDSGFYLCAWSPPGRTYEQYFGPGTRLTVT.

The chain links TRBV5-4 to TRBJ2-1; 16 nucleotides line up with TRBD2. Germline CDR1 reads SGHNT; CDR2 reads YYREEE (reference sequence). CDR3 length: 18 amino acids. V lost 4 bases and J lost 2; bases outside the gene matches: 6. CDR3: CASSPPGTSGRAYNEQFF. CDR3 bases: TGTGCCAGCAGCCCACCCGGGACTAGCGGGAGGGCCTACAATGAGCAGTTCTTC.

This chain uses TRBV5-1 with TRBJ1-1, with D tentatively TRBD1 (6 bases). CDR3 length equals 16 residues. CDR1 SGHRS and CDR2 YFSETQ come from the germline V gene. The V and J ends lost 0 bases and 0 bases respectively, with 12 bases between them. As DNA, the CDR3 is TGCGCCAGCAGCTTGGACAGGGCCTCCGTGAACACTGAAGCTTTCTTT. Protein sequence: CASSLDRASVNTEAFF.

This clone was seen a single time. Additional DNA sequences in this sample encode the identical CDR3. The chain uses TRBV6-5 and TRBJ2-1; no reliable D call. Germline assignment: CDR1 MNHEY and CDR2 SVGAGI. CDR3 size: 14 residues. V was clipped by 5 bases and J by 1 base, with 9 bases between them. CDR3 loop: CASSPGSSYNEQFF. In DNA, the CDR3 is TGTGCCAGCAGTCCAGGCAGTTCCTACAATGAGCAGTTCTTC.

Comments on this clone: Distinct nucleotide sequences in the sample also encode this CDR3. The V gene is TRBV5-5, the J gene TRBJ2-7, with TRBD1 identical over 8 bases. The trim removed 0 bases at V and 3 bases at J, leaving 2 bases unmatched. Looked up from germline, CDR1 is SGHKS and CDR2 is YYEKEE (reference sequence). This CDR3 has 14 amino acids. CDR3 in amino acids: CASSLVGQGYEQYF. CDR3 DNA: TGTGCCAGCAGCTTGGTAGGACAGGGCTACGAGCAGTACTTC.

The chain employs TRBV27 and TRBJ2-7; D is perhaps TRBD1 (6 bases). Trimming took 5 bases from V and 2 from J, leaving 13 bases between them. The CDR3 runs 14 residues. Germline-derived CDR1 and CDR2 are MNHEY and SMNVEV (reference sequence). CDR3 amino acids: CASSPIRGPYEQYF. In DNA form, the CDR3 reads TGTGCCAGCAGTCCAATCAGGGGTCCCTACGAGCAGTACTTC.

The CDR3 region is CASIRDLTGELFF. In DNA, the CDR3 is TGTGCCAGCATCCGAGACCTCACCGGGGAGCTGTTTTTT. The V gene is TRBV2, the J gene TRBJ2-2; D not certain. CDR3 length equals 13 residues. V lost 7 bases, J lost 4 bases, and 10 bases lay in between. Germline V gene sequence: CDR1 SNHLY, CDR2 FYNNEI. Based on the CDR3 plus reference TRBV2 and TRBJ2-2, the full variable domain is EPEVTQTPSHQVTQMGQEVILRCVPISNHLYFYWYRQILGQKVEFLVSFYNNEISEKSEIFDDQFSVERPDGSNFTLKIRSTKLEDSAMYFCASIRDLTGELFFGEGSRLTVL.

A remark on this clone: Within the sample, other DNA sequences also encode this same CDR3. V and J are TRBV11-3 and TRBJ2-7; tentative D call: TRBD1 (6 bases). V lost 3 bases to trimming and J lost 3 bases, with 12 bases between them. This CDR3 is 14 amino acids long. CDR1 SGHNT and CDR2 YENEEA come from the germline V gene. This CDR3 is CASSLRSGDYEQYF. CDR3 nucleotide sequence: TGTGCCAGCAGCTTGCGCTCAGGGGACTACGAGCAGTACTTC.

V is TRBV9 and J is TRBJ2-3; D is unclear. There are 13 residues in the CDR3. Germline V gene lookup returns CDR1 SGDLS and CDR2 YYNGEE. The V and J ends lost 4 bases and 7 bases respectively, with 13 bases between them. CDR3 DNA: TGTGCCAGCAGCTCTCAAGACGGGTATACGCAGTATTTT. It codes for CASSSQDGYTQYF. The full variable domain, rest sourced from reference TRBV9 and TRBJ2-3, is DSGVTQTPKHLITATGQRVTLRCSPRSGDLSVYWYQQSLDQGLQFLIQYYNGEERAKGNILERFSAQQFPDLHSELNLSSLELGDSALYFCASSSQDGYTQYFGPGTRLTVL.

The chain is built from TRBV7-9 and TRBJ1-3; 7 bases align to TRBD1. Trimming cost V 10 bases and J 1 base; bases outside gene matches: 7. This CDR3 has 14 amino acids. Germline CDR1 is SEHNR and CDR2 is FQNEAQ (reference sequence). The CDR3 coding sequence is TGTGCCATCCCTGACAGGGTTTCTGGAAACACCATATATTTT. It specifies CAIPDRVSGNTIYF. The full variable domain, with the rest looked up from reference TRBV7-9 and TRBJ1-3, is DTGVSQNPRHKITKRGQNVTFRCDPISEHNRLYWYRQTLGQGPEFLTYFQNEAQLEKSRLLSDRFSAERPKGSFSTLEIQRTEQGDSAMYLCAIPDRVSGNTIYFGEGSWLTVV.

This chain links TRBV7-2 with TRBJ2-6; D unclear. The germline CDR1 and CDR2 sequences are SGHTA and FQGNSA. The V end lost 1 base, the J end lost 3 bases, and 4 bases lay between the germline ends. The CDR3 spans 14 residues. The CDR3 region has the DNA TGTGCCAGCAGCTTAGTGGGTGGGGCCAACGTCCTGACTTTC. Residues: CASSLVGGANVLTF.

The chain links TRBV6-5 to TRBJ2-7; tentatively, D is TRBD1 (5 bases). Trimming shortened V by 6 bases and J by 6 bases, and 18 bases separated the two germline ends. In germline, CDR1 is MNHEY, CDR2 SVGAGI. This CDR3 spans 14 amino acids. DNA of the CDR3: TGTGCCAGCAGCCAAACCGGGTCGCAGGGCGAGCAGTACTTC. It codes for CASSQTGSQGEQYF.

This rearrangement joins TRBV14 to TRBJ2-5; D gene uncertain. The V end lost 2 bases, the J end lost 1 base, and 5 bases lay between the germline ends. Germline values: CDR1 SGHDN, CDR2 FVKESK. The CDR3 length is 13 residues. The CDR3 here is CASSQQTQETQYF. In nucleotides, the CDR3 is TGTGCCAGCAGCCAACAGACCCAAGAGACCCAGTACTTC.

The J gene is TRBJ1-1, the V gene TRBV10-3; 10 bases are a match to TRBD1. This CDR3 spans 15 amino acids. Trimming at V came to 4 bases and at J to 3 bases, leaving 5 bases not matched to a gene. CDR1 and CDR2 from the germline V gene are ENHRY and SYGVKD. In DNA, the CDR3 is TGTGCCATCAGTGGAGACAGGGGGCTTGACACTGAAGCTTTCTTT. Translating gives CAISGDRGLDTEAFF.

This clone was seen just once. The chain combines TRBV5-1 with TRBJ2-2; D is unclear. The CDR3 loop spans 13 amino acids. From germline, CDR1 is SGHRS and CDR2 YFSETQ. V was shortened by 4 bases and J by 2 bases, with 6 bases between the two germline ends. CDR3 protein: CASSADNTGELFF. The CDR3 DNA is TGCGCCAGCAGCGCAGATAACACCGGGGAGCTGTTTTTT.

The V and J genes are TRBV28 and TRBJ1-6; TRBD1 matches at 10 bases. V trimming: 6 bases; J trimming: 9 bases; junction bases outside the gene matches: 8. Per the germline V gene, CDR1 is MDHEN and CDR2 is SYDVKM. This CDR3 is 15 amino acids long. CDR3 loop: CASSLRDRGISPLHF. DNA of the CDR3: TGTGCCAGCAGCCTCCGGGACAGGGGCATTTCACCCCTCCACTTT. Looking up the rest from reference TRBV28 and TRBJ1-6 gives the full variable domain: DVKVTQSSRYLVKRTGEKVFLECVQDMDHENMFWYRQDPGLGLRLIYFSYDVKMKEKGDIPEGYSVSREKKERFSLILESASTNQTSMYLCASSLRDRGISPLHFGNGTRLTVT.

The chain has TRBV29-1 and TRBJ1-3; weak D call: TRBD1 (6 bases). This CDR3 contains 14 residues. V gave up 6 bases and J gave up 4 bases, with 16 bases separating them. Germline values: CDR1 SQVTM, CDR2 ANQGSEA. CDR3 nucleotide sequence: TGCAGCGTGAGCCAGGGGCTTCGGGGAAACACCATATATTTT. It specifies CSVSQGLRGNTIYF.